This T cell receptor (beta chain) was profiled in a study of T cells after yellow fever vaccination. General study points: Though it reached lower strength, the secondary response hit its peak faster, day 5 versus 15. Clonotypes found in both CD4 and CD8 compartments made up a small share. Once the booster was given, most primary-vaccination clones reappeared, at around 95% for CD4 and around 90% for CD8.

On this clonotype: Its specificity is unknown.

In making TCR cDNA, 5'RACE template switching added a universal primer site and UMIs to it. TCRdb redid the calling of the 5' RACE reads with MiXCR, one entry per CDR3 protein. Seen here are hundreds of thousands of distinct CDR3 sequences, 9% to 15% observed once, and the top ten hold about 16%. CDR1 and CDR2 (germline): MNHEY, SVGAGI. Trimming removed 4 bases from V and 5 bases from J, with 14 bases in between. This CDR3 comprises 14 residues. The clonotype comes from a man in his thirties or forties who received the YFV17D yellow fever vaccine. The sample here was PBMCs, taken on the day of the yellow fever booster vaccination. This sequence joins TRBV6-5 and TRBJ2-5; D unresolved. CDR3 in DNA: TGTGCCAGCAGTTTTCTTAACTCACGGGAGACCCAGTACTTC. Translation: CASSFLNSRETQYF.